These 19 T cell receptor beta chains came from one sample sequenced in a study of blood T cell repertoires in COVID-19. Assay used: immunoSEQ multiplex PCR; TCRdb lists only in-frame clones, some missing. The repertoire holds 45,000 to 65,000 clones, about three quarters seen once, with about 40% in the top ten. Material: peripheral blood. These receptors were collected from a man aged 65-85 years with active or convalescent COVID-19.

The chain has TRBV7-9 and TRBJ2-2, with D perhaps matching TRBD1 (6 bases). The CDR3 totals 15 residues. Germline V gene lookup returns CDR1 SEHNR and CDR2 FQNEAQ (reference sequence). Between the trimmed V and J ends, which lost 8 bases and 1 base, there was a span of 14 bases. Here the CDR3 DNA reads TGTGCCAGCGGGAAAGACAGGATGAACACCGGGGAGCTGTTTTTT. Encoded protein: CASGKDRMNTGELFF.

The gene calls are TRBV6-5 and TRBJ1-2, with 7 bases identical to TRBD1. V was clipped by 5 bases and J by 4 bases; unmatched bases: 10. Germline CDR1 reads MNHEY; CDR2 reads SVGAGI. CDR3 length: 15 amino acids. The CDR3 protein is CASSTRQGKLYGYTF. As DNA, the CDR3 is TGTGCCAGCAGTACTAGACAGGGTAAACTCTATGGCTACACCTTC.

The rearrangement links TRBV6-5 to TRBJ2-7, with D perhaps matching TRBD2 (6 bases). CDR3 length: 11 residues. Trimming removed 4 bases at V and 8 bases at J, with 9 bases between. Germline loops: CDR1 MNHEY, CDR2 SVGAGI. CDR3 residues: CASSLAGQQYF. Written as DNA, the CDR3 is TGTGCCAGCAGTTTGGCGGGGCAGCAGTACTTC.

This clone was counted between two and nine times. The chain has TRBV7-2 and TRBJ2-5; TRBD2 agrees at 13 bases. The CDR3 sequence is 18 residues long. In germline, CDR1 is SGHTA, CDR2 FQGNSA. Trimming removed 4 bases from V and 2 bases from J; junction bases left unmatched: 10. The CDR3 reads CASSSQTSGGPIQETQYF. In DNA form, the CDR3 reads TGTGCCAGCAGCTCCCAGACTAGCGGGGGGCCGATTCAAGAGACCCAGTACTTC.

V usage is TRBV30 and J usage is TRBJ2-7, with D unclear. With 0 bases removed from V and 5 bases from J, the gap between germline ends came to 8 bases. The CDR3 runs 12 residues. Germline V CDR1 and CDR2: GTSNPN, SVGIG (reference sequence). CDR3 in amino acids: CAWSVARDEQYF. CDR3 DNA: TGTGCCTGGAGTGTAGCACGCGACGAGCAGTACTTC.

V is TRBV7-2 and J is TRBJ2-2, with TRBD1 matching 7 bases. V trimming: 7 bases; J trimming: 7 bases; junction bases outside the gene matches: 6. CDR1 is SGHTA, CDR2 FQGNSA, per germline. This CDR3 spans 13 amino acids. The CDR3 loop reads CASTPQGVGELFF. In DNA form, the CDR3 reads TGTGCCAGCACCCCGCAGGGGGTCGGGGAGCTGTTTTTT.

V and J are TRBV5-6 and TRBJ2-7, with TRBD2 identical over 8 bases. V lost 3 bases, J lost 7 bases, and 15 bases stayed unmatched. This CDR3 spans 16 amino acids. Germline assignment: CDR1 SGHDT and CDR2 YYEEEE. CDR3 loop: CASSSLASGGGKEQYF. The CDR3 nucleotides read TGTGCCAGCAGCTCTTTAGCGAGCGGGGGTGGGAAGGAGCAGTACTTC.

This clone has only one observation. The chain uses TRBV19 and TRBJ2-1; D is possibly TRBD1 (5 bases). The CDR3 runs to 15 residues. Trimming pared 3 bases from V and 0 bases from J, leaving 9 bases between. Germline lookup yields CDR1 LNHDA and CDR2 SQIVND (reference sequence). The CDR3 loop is CASSIGRDSYNEQFF. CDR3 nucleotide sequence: TGTGCCAGTAGTATTGGCAGGGACTCCTACAATGAGCAGTTCTTC.

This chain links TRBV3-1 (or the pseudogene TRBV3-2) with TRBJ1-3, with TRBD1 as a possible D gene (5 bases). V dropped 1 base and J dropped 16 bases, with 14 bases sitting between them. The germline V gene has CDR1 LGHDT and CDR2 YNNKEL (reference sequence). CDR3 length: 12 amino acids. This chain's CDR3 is CASSQGVRRVYF. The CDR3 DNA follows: TGTGCCAGCAGCCAAGGGGTCCGCAGGGTGTATTTT.

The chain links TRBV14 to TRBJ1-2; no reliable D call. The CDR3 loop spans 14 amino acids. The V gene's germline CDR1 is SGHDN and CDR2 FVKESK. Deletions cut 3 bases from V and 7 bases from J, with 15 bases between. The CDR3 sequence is CASSHPGSAGGYTF. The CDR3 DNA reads TGTGCCAGCAGCCACCCGGGCTCAGCGGGTGGCTACACCTTC.

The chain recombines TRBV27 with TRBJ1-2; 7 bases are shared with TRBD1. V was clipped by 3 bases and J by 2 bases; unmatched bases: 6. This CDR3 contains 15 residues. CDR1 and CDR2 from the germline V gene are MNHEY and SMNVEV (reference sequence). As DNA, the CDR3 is TGTGCCAGCAGTTTCCGAGGGGGCGAGAACTATGGCTACACCTTC. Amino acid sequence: CASSFRGGENYGYTF.

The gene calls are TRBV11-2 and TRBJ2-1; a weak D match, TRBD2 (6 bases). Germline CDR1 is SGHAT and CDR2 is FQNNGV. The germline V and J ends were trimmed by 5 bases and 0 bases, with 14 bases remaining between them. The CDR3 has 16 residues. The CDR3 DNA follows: TGTGCCAGCAGCCCGCTTCACGGGAGCTCCTACAATGAGCAGTTCTTC. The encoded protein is CASSPLHGSSYNEQFF.

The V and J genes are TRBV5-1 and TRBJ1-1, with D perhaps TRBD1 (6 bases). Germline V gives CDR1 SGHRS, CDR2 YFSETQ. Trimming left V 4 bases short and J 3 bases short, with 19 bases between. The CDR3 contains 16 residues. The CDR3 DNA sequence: TGCGCCAGCAGCAGGACCGGGACCCCAGGGGACACTGAAGCTTTCTTT. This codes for CASSRTGTPGDTEAFF.

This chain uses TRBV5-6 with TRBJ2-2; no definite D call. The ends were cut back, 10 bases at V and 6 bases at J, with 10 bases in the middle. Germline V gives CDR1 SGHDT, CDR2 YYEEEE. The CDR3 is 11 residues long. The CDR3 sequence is CASGWSGELFF. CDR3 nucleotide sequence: TGTGCCTCGGGTTGGTCCGGGGAGCTGTTTTTT.

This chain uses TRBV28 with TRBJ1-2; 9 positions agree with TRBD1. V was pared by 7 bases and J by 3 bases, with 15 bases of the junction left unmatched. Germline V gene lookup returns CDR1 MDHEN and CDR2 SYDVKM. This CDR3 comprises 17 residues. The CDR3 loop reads CASMQGGTGFKDYGYTF. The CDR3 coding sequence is TGTGCCAGCATGCAAGGCGGGACAGGGTTTAAGGACTATGGCTACACCTTC.

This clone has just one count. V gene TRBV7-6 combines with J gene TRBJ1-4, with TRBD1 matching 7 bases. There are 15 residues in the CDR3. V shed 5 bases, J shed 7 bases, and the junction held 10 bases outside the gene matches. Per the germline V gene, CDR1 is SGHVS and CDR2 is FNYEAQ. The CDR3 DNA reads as TGTGCCAGCAGCCTCAGTGGAGGGGGCCGTGAAAAACTGTTTTTT. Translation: CASSLSGGGREKLFF.

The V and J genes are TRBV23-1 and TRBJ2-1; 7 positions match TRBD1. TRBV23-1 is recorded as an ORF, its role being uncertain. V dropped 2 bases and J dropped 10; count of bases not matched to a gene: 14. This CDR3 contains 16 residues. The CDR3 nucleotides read TGCGCCAGCAGTCAAGTAGTAGACAGGGAGCCCAGGGAGCAGTTCTTC. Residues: CASSQVVDREPREQFF.

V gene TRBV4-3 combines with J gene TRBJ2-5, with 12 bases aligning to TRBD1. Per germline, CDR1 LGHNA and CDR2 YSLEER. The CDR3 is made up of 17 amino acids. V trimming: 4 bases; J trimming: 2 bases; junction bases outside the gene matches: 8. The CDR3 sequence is CASSLGQGAVAQETQYF. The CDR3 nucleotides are TGCGCCAGCAGCCTGGGACAGGGGGCGGTGGCGCAAGAGACCCAGTACTTC.

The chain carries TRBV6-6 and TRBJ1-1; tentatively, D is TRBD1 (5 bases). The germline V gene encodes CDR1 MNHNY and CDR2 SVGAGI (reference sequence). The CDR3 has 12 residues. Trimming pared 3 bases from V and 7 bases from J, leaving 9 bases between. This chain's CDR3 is CASSYGGVEAFF. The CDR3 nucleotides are TGTGCCAGCAGTTATGGAGGGGTTGAAGCTTTCTTT.